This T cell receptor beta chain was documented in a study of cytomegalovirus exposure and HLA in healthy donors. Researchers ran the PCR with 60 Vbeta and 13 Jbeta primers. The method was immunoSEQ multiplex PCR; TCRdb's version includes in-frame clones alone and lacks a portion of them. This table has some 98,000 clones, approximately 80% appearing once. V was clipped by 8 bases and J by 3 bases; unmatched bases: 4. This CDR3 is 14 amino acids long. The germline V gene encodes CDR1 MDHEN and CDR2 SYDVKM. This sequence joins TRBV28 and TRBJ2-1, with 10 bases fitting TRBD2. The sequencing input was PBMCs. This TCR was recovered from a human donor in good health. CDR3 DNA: TGTGCCAGCCGTCTAGCGGGAGTCTACAATGAGCAGTTCTTC. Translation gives CASRLAGVYNEQFF.